Below are 29 T cell receptor beta chains sequenced from a single sample in a study of low-dose radiotherapy and immunotherapy resistance in tumors. First-strand cDNA relied on TRAV- and TRBV-specific primers spanning alpha and beta chains. With a constant-region primer and a V-primer adapter, TCRs were subjected to approximately 18 PCR cycles of amplification. One entry per CDR3 protein results from TCRdb running MiXCR on the reads. The sample carries around 9,300 distinct CDR3 sequences, roughly three quarters recorded once. These TCRs come from a human donor with advanced metastatic prostate, ovarian, gallbladder or colorectal cancer (not recorded which). This table probably holds off-target reads from a library built for another chain.

The genes are TRBV2 and TRBJ1-2; no firm D call. Germline assignment: CDR1 SNHLY and CDR2 FYNNEI. This CDR3 contains 15 residues. V was cut by 3 bases and J by 8 bases, with 19 bases left in between. The chain's CDR3 is CASSDFALRVGGYTF. CDR3 nucleotide sequence: TGTGCCAGCAGTGATTTCGCGTTACGGGTAGGCGGCTACACCTTC.

The chain links TRBV29-1 to TRBJ2-7; 12 bases are shared with TRBD2. Looked up from germline, CDR1 is SQVTM and CDR2 is ANQGSEA. V shed 0 bases and J 2 bases; nucleotides not matched to a gene: 2. The CDR3 is made up of 15 amino acids. CDR3 in amino acids: CSVEERLAGAYEQYF. CDR3 DNA sequence: TGCAGCGTTGAAGAAAGACTAGCGGGGGCCTACGAGCAGTACTTC.

This rearrangement joins TRBV6-2 or TRBV6-3 to TRBJ2-5; TRBD2 is a possible D gene (6 bases). This CDR3 comprises 13 residues. Germline values: CDR1 MNHEY, CDR2 SVGEGT. Trimming took 2 bases from V and 4 from J, leaving 8 bases between them. The CDR3 is CASSYPAGETQYF. For the CDR3, the DNA is TGTGCCAGCAGTTACCCAGCGGGAGAGACCCAGTACTTC.

The V gene is TRBV5-4, the J gene TRBJ1-3; tentatively, D is TRBD1 (6 bases). Germline lookup yields CDR1 SGHNT and CDR2 YYREEE (reference sequence). V lost 6 bases to trimming and J lost 6 bases, with 13 bases between them. This CDR3 region has 13 residues. The CDR3 coding sequence is TGTGCCAGCAATGCAGGGGCTGAAAACACCATATATTTT. Its protein is CASNAGAENTIYF.

J is TRBJ2-1 and V is TRBV5-1; 7 nucleotides agree with TRBD1. CDR1 is SGHRS and CDR2 is YFSETQ in the germline V gene. The CDR3 sequence is 15 residues long. With 0 bases clipped from V and 4 bases from J, the junction kept 4 bases outside the gene matches. CDR3: CASSLGTGEYNEQFF. The CDR3 DNA reads TGCGCCAGCAGCTTGGGTACAGGGGAATACAATGAGCAGTTCTTC.

This chain links TRBV10-3 with TRBJ1-5, with no clear D. The CDR3 covers 14 residues. The germline CDR1 and CDR2 sequences are ENHRY and SYGVKD. The germline V and J ends were trimmed by 3 bases and 1 base, with 7 bases remaining between them. CDR3 sequence (DNA): TGTGCCATCAGTGACGGACCAAGCAATCAGCCCCAGCATTTT. As protein: CAISDGPSNQPQHF.

This clonotype was picked up a small number of times. The chain employs TRBV3-1 and TRBJ2-7; D is tentatively TRBD1 or TRBD2 (5 bases each). The CDR3 extends over 14 amino acids. Germline CDR1 reads LGHDT; CDR2 reads YNNKEL (reference sequence). Trimming cost V 5 bases and J 1 base, with 12 bases left between them. CDR3 coding DNA: TGTGCCAGCAGCTACCGGGACGGGTCCTACGAGCAGTACTTC. Its protein is CASSYRDGSYEQYF.

The chain couples TRBV18 to TRBJ2-5; D ambiguous. The CDR3 extends over 12 amino acids. The V end lost 3 bases, the J end lost 5 bases, and 7 bases lay between the germline ends. Germline lookup yields CDR1 KGHSH and CDR2 LQKENI. In DNA, the CDR3 is TGTGCCAGCTCACCCCTCGTCGAGACCCAGTACTTC. As protein: CASSPLVETQYF.

This sequence joins TRBV5-6 and TRBJ1-2; possible D gene TRBD1, 6 bases. CDR1 is SGHDT and CDR2 is YYEEEE in the germline V gene. V was clipped by 4 bases and J by 7 bases, with 14 bases between them. This CDR3 spans 13 amino acids. CDR3 sequence reads: CASSGIRGAGYTF. The CDR3 DNA reads as TGTGCCAGCAGCGGCATCCGGGGGGCTGGCTACACCTTC.

V usage is TRBV12-3 or TRBV12-4 and J usage is TRBJ1-5; D is unresolved. The ends were cut back, 4 bases at V and 3 bases at J, with 7 bases in the middle. The CDR3 is 13 amino acids. The CDR3 DNA reads TGTGCCAGCAGTTCGAATGCCAATCAGCCCCAGCATTTT. Translation: CASSSNANQPQHF.

This clonotype was detected once. The rearrangement uses TRBV29-1 and TRBJ2-1; D not resolved. Germline-derived CDR1 and CDR2 are SQVTM and ANQGSEA. This CDR3 is built from 12 residues. V lost 7 bases to trimming and J lost 0 bases, with 7 bases between them. The CDR3 region is CSGSISYNEQFF. CDR3 in DNA: TGCAGCGGTTCTATCTCCTACAATGAGCAGTTCTTC.

The chain employs TRBV28 and TRBJ2-3; tentative D call: TRBD2 (6 bases). Deletions cut 5 bases from V and 1 base from J, with 16 bases between. CDR3 length: 16 residues. From germline, CDR1 is MDHEN and CDR2 SYDVKM. CDR3 region: CASSGAARRGTDTQYF. The CDR3 DNA reads as TGTGCCAGCAGTGGGGCAGCGAGGAGGGGCACAGATACGCAGTATTTT. Filled out from reference TRBV28 and TRBJ2-3, the complete variable domain reads DVKVTQSSRYLVKRTGEKVFLECVQDMDHENMFWYRQDPGLGLRLIYFSYDVKMKEKGDIPEGYSVSREKKERFSLILESASTNQTSMYLCASSGAARRGTDTQYFGPGTRLTVL.

This clonotype was observed once. The genes are TRBV27 and TRBJ2-3; TRBD2 agrees at 8 bases. Germline V gene sequence: CDR1 MNHEY, CDR2 SMNVEV (reference sequence). The V segment lost 2 bases and the J segment 2 bases; nucleotides outside the gene matches: 3. The CDR3 runs 15 residues. This CDR3 is CASSLVAGLTDTQYF. Here the CDR3 DNA reads TGTGCCAGCAGTTTAGTAGCGGGACTCACAGATACGCAGTATTTT.

The CDR3 reads CASSLPPGGNQETQYF. Here the CDR3 DNA reads TGTGCCAGCAGTCTACCCCCAGGGGGGAACCAAGAGACCCAGTACTTC. The J gene is TRBJ2-5, the V gene TRBV12-3 or TRBV12-4, with D maybe TRBD1 (7 bases). The V end was cut by 5 bases, the J end by 0 bases, with 16 bases between. The CDR3 totals 16 residues.

The V and J genes are TRBV13 and TRBJ1-2, with a weak D call TRBD1 (6 bases). CDR3 length: 16 amino acids. The ends were cut back, 5 bases at V and 3 bases at J, with 19 bases in the middle. CDR1 PRHDT and CDR2 FYEKMQ come from the germline V gene (reference sequence). As DNA, the CDR3 is TGTGCCAGCAGCCCGGTGGGGGGGCCGCGGGACTATGGCTACACCTTC. It encodes CASSPVGGPRDYGYTF. The entire variable domain, with the rest obtained from reference TRBV13 and TRBJ1-2, is as follows: AAGVIQSPRHLIKEKRETATLKCYPIPRHDTVYWYQQGPGQDPQFLISFYEKMQSDKGSIPDRFSAQQFSDYHSELNMSSLELGDSALYFCASSPVGGPRDYGYTFGSGTRLTVV.

This clonotype is a singleton in its sample. This chain joins TRBV6-2 or TRBV6-3 and TRBJ1-3; D uncertain. V lost 8 bases and J 9 bases, leaving 8 bases between the germline ends. The CDR3 contains 10 residues. CDR1 and CDR2 from the germline V gene are MNHEY and SVGEGT. The CDR3 is CASGLGTIYF. The CDR3 DNA follows: TGTGCCAGCGGCCTAGGCACCATATATTTT.

This clonotype was counted only a few times. The CDR3 nucleotides read TGTGCCACCTTACGCTCCTACAATGAGCAGTTCTTC. Translating it yields CATLRSYNEQFF. The chain combines TRBV7-9 with TRBJ2-1; D is ambiguous. V was pared by 10 bases and J by 0 bases, with 7 bases between. CDR3 size: 12 residues. Germline V CDR1 and CDR2: SEHNR, FQNEAQ (reference sequence).

The J gene is TRBJ2-3, the V gene TRBV10-3, with D possibly TRBD1 on 6 matching bases. The V gene lost 10 bases and the J gene lost 0 bases, with 11 bases spanning the gap. The CDR3 extends over 13 amino acids. The germline V gene has CDR1 ENHRY and CDR2 SYGVKD. The CDR3 DNA follows: TGTGCCACCTCACAGGGAAGCACAGATACGCAGTATTTT. This encodes CATSQGSTDTQYF.

The chain uses TRBV27 and TRBJ2-1; 16 positions agree with TRBD2. The ends lost 6 bases at V and 8 bases at J; junction bases unmatched: 10. The CDR3 is 17 residues long. Per germline, CDR1 MNHEY and CDR2 SMNVEV (reference sequence). The chain's CDR3 is CASRNYGTSGRAYEQFF. The CDR3 nucleotides are TGTGCCAGCAGAAATTACGGGACTAGCGGGAGGGCCTATGAGCAGTTCTTC.

This chain links TRBV11-2 with TRBJ2-7; D may be TRBD2 (5 bases). The CDR3 spans 14 residues. V was clipped by 4 bases and J by 3 bases, with 13 bases between them. CDR1 is SGHAT and CDR2 is FQNNGV in the germline V gene. The CDR3, as DNA: TGTGCCAGCAGCTCAGACCCTGGAGGCTACGAGCAGTACTTC. It is translated as CASSSDPGGYEQYF.

In its sample, this clonotype was seen a few times. The genes are TRBV2 and TRBJ2-5; 9 nucleotides match TRBD2. Germline trimming cut 6 bases from V and 5 bases from J; bases unmatched to any gene: 13. Looked up from germline, CDR1 is SNHLY and CDR2 is FYNNEI. This CDR3 is built from 16 residues. CDR3 DNA sequence: TGTGCCAGCAGAGGGGCTAGCGGGACTTGGAGGGAGACCCAGTACTTC. It specifies CASRGASGTWRETQYF. The full variable domain, in which reference TRBV2 and TRBJ2-5 provide the parts outside the CDR3, is EPEVTQTPSHQVTQMGQEVILRCVPISNHLYFYWYRQILGQKVEFLVSFYNNEISEKSEIFDDQFSVERPDGSNFTLKIRSTKLEDSAMYFCASRGASGTWRETQYFGPGTRLLVL.

V is TRBV20-1 and J is TRBJ2-3; D ambiguous. The CDR3 is made up of 13 amino acids. Trimming took off 4 bases at V and 2 bases at J, with 10 bases between the two ends. Germline V lookup: CDR1 DFQATT, CDR2 SNEGSKA (reference sequence). CDR3 sequence (DNA): TGCAGTGCTACGTCATACAACACAGATACGCAGTATTTT. Its translation is CSATSYNTDTQYF.

The chain employs TRBV15 and TRBJ2-5; 10 bases are shared with TRBD2. Per the germline V gene, CDR1 is LNHNV and CDR2 is YYDKDF (reference sequence). With 0 bases clipped from V and 2 bases from J, the junction kept 6 bases outside the gene matches. The CDR3 consists of 17 residues. The CDR3, as DNA: TGTGCCACCAGCAGAGAAGCGGGAGGGGGGAATCAAGAGACCCAGTACTTC. It codes for CATSREAGGGNQETQYF.

The gene calls are TRBV2 and TRBJ1-2, with no clear D. V dropped 4 bases and J dropped 3 bases, with 3 bases sitting between them. The CDR3 totals 11 residues. Per germline, CDR1 SNHLY and CDR2 FYNNEI. The CDR3 nucleotides read TGTGCCAGCAGTGTTGACTATGGCTACACCTTC. Protein product: CASSVDYGYTF.

This rearrangement joins TRBV5-1 to TRBJ1-3; D perhaps matches TRBD1 (5 bases). This CDR3 is built from 16 residues. Trimming pared 0 bases from V and 0 bases from J, leaving 10 bases between. Germline V gene sequence: CDR1 SGHRS, CDR2 YFSETQ. CDR3 protein: CASSLGGGLSGNTIYF. The CDR3 region has the DNA TGCGCCAGCAGCTTGGGTGGGGGACTCTCTGGAAACACCATATATTTT.

The rearrangement uses TRBV29-1 and TRBJ2-7; TRBD1 matches 10 bases. The CDR3 loop spans 13 amino acids. Unmatched junction bases numbered 6, after V lost 7 bases and J lost 3 bases. Per the germline V gene, CDR1 is SQVTM and CDR2 is ANQGSEA. This chain's CDR3 is CSARQGAYYEQYF. In nucleotides, the CDR3 is TGCAGCGCCAGACAGGGGGCTTACTACGAGCAGTACTTC.

This chain uses TRBV5-5 with TRBJ1-4; D not resolved. The germline V gene has CDR1 SGHKS and CDR2 YYEKEE (reference sequence). CDR3 length equals 14 residues. The V gene lost 2 bases and the J gene lost 6 bases, with 11 bases spanning the gap. CDR3 DNA sequence: TGTGCCAGCAGCTTTGGAAGGGAGGATGAAAAACTGTTTTTT. Amino acids: CASSFGREDEKLFF.

This clonotype was detected once. The V and J genes are TRBV7-6 and TRBJ2-7; D may match TRBD1 or TRBD2 (7 bases each). The CDR3 consists of 13 residues. Germline assignment: CDR1 SGHVS and CDR2 FNYEAQ. Trimming took 5 bases from V and 7 from J, leaving 15 bases between them. CDR3 sequence (DNA): TGTGCCAGCAGCGCCCGACAGGGAGGGGAGCAGTACTTC. This codes for CASSARQGGEQYF.

V gene TRBV4-3 combines with J gene TRBJ2-3, with TRBD2 identical over 10 bases. The CDR3 runs 16 residues. The trim removed 1 base at V and 4 bases at J, leaving 5 bases unmatched. Germline CDR1 is LGHNA and CDR2 is YSLEER. CDR3 protein: CASSQVLAGAPDTQYF. For the CDR3, the DNA is TGCGCCAGCAGCCAAGTTCTAGCGGGAGCTCCAGATACGCAGTATTTT.